These T cell receptor beta chains were read from a single sample in a study of neurological immune-mediated disorders. Each CDR3 protein gets one entry after TCRdb re-called the 5' RACE reads with MiXCR. The table records about 49,000 distinct CDR3 sequences, over 8% of them present only once. The sample was PBMCs. These receptors were obtained from a woman aged 40-49 years in good health. Each CDR3 is given with its conserved first and last residue. A D gene is named only where the DNA matches it firmly. Size tells how often a clone was seen (once, few, many) or the class of an expanded clone, and some rows leave it out.

cdr3_nt cdr3_aa j_call v_call clone_size d_call
TGTGCCAGCAGCTCCAACGGGGGACAATACAATGAGCAGTTCTTC CASSSNGGQYNEQFF TRBJ2-1 TRBV7-2 many NA
TGTGCCATCAGTGAACAGGGGGCCCACAATTCACCCCTCCACTTT CAISEQGAHNSPLHF TRBJ1-6 TRBV10-3 many TRBD1
TGCAGTGCTAGAGGCCAGACAGGGACGGCCGGGACTAGCGGGAGGATGTATGAGCAGTTCTTC CSARGQTGTAGTSGRMYEQFF TRBJ2-1 TRBV20-1 many TRBD2
TGCAGTGCTAGAGCTGGTAGTAATAACTATGGCTACACCTTC CSARAGSNNYGYTF TRBJ1-2 TRBV20-1 many NA
TGTGCCAGCACCAGGGTCACAGGGATGGTACCCCTCCACTTT CASTRVTGMVPLHF TRBJ1-6 TRBV5-5 many NA
TGTGCCAGCAGCCAAGGGACGATGGGAGCTTTCTTT CASSQGTMGAFF TRBJ1-1 TRBV7-2 many NA
TGTGCCAGCAGTTACTCTAACAGGGGATGGACTGAAGCTTTCTTT CASSYSNRGWTEAFF TRBJ1-1 TRBV6-2/TRBV6-3 many TRBD1
TGTGCCAGCAGCCCCGGACCGGGGATCACAGATACGCAGTATTTT CASSPGPGITDTQYF TRBJ2-3 TRBV7-2 many NA
TGTGCCAGCAGTGAATCCGTTCAGGGTGACACTGAAGCTTTCTTT CASSESVQGDTEAFF TRBJ1-1 TRBV25-1 many NA
TGTGCCAGCAGCTTGGAGGGACTAGCGGGGTGGGAGACCCAGTACTTC CASSLEGLAGWETQYF TRBJ2-5 TRBV7-8 many TRBD2
TGTGCCAGCAGCCCCGGGAGCACAGATACGCAGTATTTT CASSPGSTDTQYF TRBJ2-3 TRBV7-9 few NA
TGTGCCAGCAGCTTCCTCGGGGAGACCGGGGAGCTGTTTTTT CASSFLGETGELFF TRBJ2-2 TRBV5-6 many NA
TGTGCCAGCAGCCCACCACCCAGGAGCACAGATACGCAGTATTTT CASSPPPRSTDTQYF TRBJ2-3 TRBV5-5 many NA
TGTGCCAGCTCAATAGCGGGAGTGAACGAGCAGTACTTC CASSIAGVNEQYF TRBJ2-7 TRBV18 many TRBD2
TGCGCCAGCAAGTTGGGTCAGGGATGGACCACCGGGGAGCTGTTTTTT CASKLGQGWTTGELFF TRBJ2-2 TRBV5-1 many NA
TGTGCCAGCAGTTCGACTAGCGGCTACGAGCAGTACTTC CASSSTSGYEQYF TRBJ2-7 TRBV6-4 many TRBD2
TGTGCCTGCCGCTGGATAGCCTACAATGAGCAGTTCTTC CACRWIAYNEQFF TRBJ2-1 TRBV30 many NA
TGCGCCAGCAGCTTCGGTGGGACAGGAGGGACCGGGGAGCTGTTTTTT CASSFGGTGGTGELFF TRBJ2-2 TRBV5-1 many TRBD1
TGTGCCAGCAGTTACCCGGAGAGAGGAAACACTATATATTTT CASSYPERGNTIYF TRBJ1-3 TRBV6-5 NA NA
TGTGCCAGCTCACCGGACATGGATGAAAAACTGTTTTTT CASSPDMDEKLFF TRBJ1-4 TRBV18 few NA
TGTGCCAGCAGCCAAGATTATCGGGGCCACGAGCAGTACTTC CASSQDYRGHEQYF TRBJ2-7 TRBV14 many NA
TGTGCCACCAGATGGACAGGGAATAGCAATCAGCCCCAGCATTTT CATRWTGNSNQPQHF TRBJ1-5 TRBV15 many TRBD1
TGTGCCAGCAGCTTAACTCCCCGGGACGAGCAGTACTTC CASSLTPRDEQYF TRBJ2-7 TRBV7-3 once NA
TGCAGCGTTAGAGGGGGGCGGAACAATGAGCAGTTCTTC CSVRGGRNNEQFF TRBJ2-1 TRBV29-1 many NA
TGTGCCAGCAGCGAGGGGGGCAGGGGGAAGTATGGCTACACCTTC CASSEGGRGKYGYTF TRBJ1-2 TRBV12-3/TRBV12-4 many TRBD1
TGCGCCAGCAGCCAATCACAGGGTCACTATGGCTACACCTTC CASSQSQGHYGYTF TRBJ1-2 TRBV4-1 many NA
TGTGCCAGCAGCTACGACACGGGCTCCTACAATGAGCAGTTCTTC CASSYDTGSYNEQFF TRBJ2-1 TRBV7-2 many NA
TGCAGTGCTAGTTCCAATCTAGCGACAGGCACAGATACGCAGTATTTT CSASSNLATGTDTQYF TRBJ2-3 TRBV20-1 many NA
TGTGCCAGCAGCCCCATGGGGCATCACACCGGGGAGCTGTTTTTT CASSPMGHHTGELFF TRBJ2-2 TRBV7-8 few NA